The 24 T cell receptor beta chains presented below share a single source sample, sequenced in a study of cytomegalovirus exposure and HLA in healthy donors. PCR primers comprised 60 Vbeta and 13 Jbeta primers. TCRdb keeps only in-frame clones here, not all; method: immunoSEQ multiplex PCR. The table lists approximately 200,000 clones, roughly 80% of them singletons. Sequencing input: PBMCs. The receptors derive from a girl aged 2-10 years in good health and CMV-seronegative.

V is TRBV6-4 and J is TRBJ1-4; D not resolved. The V gene lost 7 bases and the J gene lost 1 base, with 16 bases spanning the gap. CDR1 MRHNA and CDR2 SNTAGT come from the germline V gene. This CDR3 is 16 amino acids long. This CDR3 is CASTSPQTGTNEKLFF. As DNA, the CDR3 is TGTGCCAGCACTTCGCCTCAGACGGGAACTAATGAAAAACTGTTTTTT.

V gene TRBV30 combines with J gene TRBJ2-3; TRBD2 matches 12 bases. The V gene end was trimmed by 0 bases and the J gene end by 0 bases; junction bases not matched to a gene: 7. The CDR3 runs to 18 residues. Germline V lookup: CDR1 GTSNPN, CDR2 SVGIG (reference sequence). CDR3 sequence reads: CAWSVRLAGGGSTDTQYF. The CDR3 DNA reads TGTGCCTGGAGTGTACGTCTAGCGGGGGGGGGTAGCACAGATACGCAGTATTTT.

V and J are TRBV10-3 and TRBJ1-2; 10 bases align to TRBD1. The CDR3 runs to 14 residues. The V segment lost 8 bases and the J segment 4 bases; nucleotides outside the gene matches: 7. The germline V gene has CDR1 ENHRY and CDR2 SYGVKD. CDR3 region: CAIGGQGESYGYTF. Here the CDR3 DNA reads TGTGCCATCGGCGGACAGGGGGAGTCCTATGGCTACACCTTC.

The chain is built from TRBV7-7 and TRBJ2-5, with D perhaps matching TRBD1 (6 bases). This CDR3 contains 15 residues. V was trimmed by 4 bases and J by 5 bases, leaving 17 bases between them. The germline V gene encodes CDR1 SSHAT and CDR2 FNYEAQ (reference sequence). Here the CDR3 DNA reads TGTGCCAGCAGCTCCTTACAGGGTTATGGGGAGACCCAGTACTTC. Protein product: CASSSLQGYGETQYF. The variable domain in full, with the rest retrieved from reference TRBV7-7 and TRBJ2-5, is GAGVSQSPRYKVTKRGQDVTLRCDPISSHATLYWYQQALGQGPEFLTYFNYEAQPDKSGLPSDRFSAERPEGSISTLTIQRTEQRDSAMYRCASSSLQGYGETQYFGPGTRLLVL.

The gene calls are TRBV10-3 and TRBJ1-1; the D gene is possibly TRBD1 (5 bases). This CDR3 spans 14 amino acids. In germline, CDR1 is ENHRY, CDR2 SYGVKD. V was shortened by 5 bases and J by 4 bases, with 14 bases between the two germline ends. The CDR3 DNA follows: TGTGCCATCAGTCCCTCGGGGGAAGGCACTGAAGCTTTCTTT. It codes for CAISPSGEGTEAFF.

The chain uses TRBV6-5 and TRBJ2-7; D is possibly TRBD2 (7 bases). CDR1 is MNHEY and CDR2 is SVGAGI in the germline V gene. V was pared by 8 bases and J by 1 base, with 12 bases between. This CDR3 comprises 13 residues. The CDR3 nucleotides read TGTGCCAGCGGGGGGGGCGAGTCCTACGAGCAGTACTTC. Protein: CASGGGESYEQYF.

This clone was observed a few times. V and J are TRBV5-4 and TRBJ2-3; the D gene is possibly TRBD1 (6 bases). The germline V gene encodes CDR1 SGHNT and CDR2 YYREEE (reference sequence). CDR3 length: 13 amino acids. V was cut by 3 bases and J by 6 bases, with 11 bases left in between. The CDR3 nucleotides are TGTGCCAGCAGCTCCAGCAGGGGTGATACGCAGTATTTT. The encoded protein is CASSSSRGDTQYF.

The V gene is TRBV27, the J gene TRBJ2-1; unclear D gene. V gave up 3 bases and J gave up 7 bases, with 19 bases separating them. This CDR3 has 16 residues. Germline CDR1 reads MNHEY; CDR2 reads SMNVEV (reference sequence). In nucleotides, the CDR3 is TGTGCCAGCAGTTTCGTATCCGCAGGTCCCCGGAATGAGCAGTTCTTC. Its translation is CASSFVSAGPRNEQFF.

V usage is TRBV7-2 and J usage is TRBJ1-5; D gene uncertain. Trimming stripped 1 base from V and 6 bases from J, with 13 bases between. The CDR3 contains 15 residues. Germline V gene data show CDR1 as SGHTA and CDR2 as FQGNSA. The CDR3 loop reads CASSLESGIAQPQHF. The DNA of the CDR3 is TGTGCCAGCAGCTTAGAGAGCGGAATTGCTCAGCCCCAGCATTTT.

V and J are TRBV27 and TRBJ2-3, with TRBD2 as a possible D gene (6 bases). The germline V and J ends were trimmed by 6 bases and 0 bases, with 10 bases remaining between them. Per germline, CDR1 MNHEY and CDR2 SMNVEV (reference sequence). The CDR3 consists of 14 residues. The CDR3 DNA reads as TGTGCCAGCAGAATCGGGACTAGCACAGATACGCAGTATTTT. As protein: CASRIGTSTDTQYF.

The rearrangement links TRBV6-5 to TRBJ1-2; 8 bases are shared with TRBD1. Germline trimming cut 6 bases from V and 9 bases from J; bases unmatched to any gene: 12. Germline loops: CDR1 MNHEY, CDR2 SVGAGI. The CDR3 is made up of 14 amino acids. CDR3 sequence (DNA): TGTGCCAGCAGACTCGGACAGGGCCCCCAAAGCTACACCTTC. As protein: CASRLGQGPQSYTF.

V is TRBV9 and J is TRBJ1-1; TRBD1 might be the D (6 bases). The CDR3 runs to 16 residues. V lost 5 bases and J 2 bases, leaving 19 bases between the germline ends. Per germline, CDR1 SGDLS and CDR2 YYNGEE. DNA for the CDR3: TGTGCCAGCAGTCACAGCCCTGGGACACTTAACACTGAAGCTTTCTTT. This encodes CASSHSPGTLNTEAFF.

This chain uses TRBV25-1 with TRBJ2-3; the D gene is possibly TRBD2 (5 bases). The V gene's germline CDR1 is MGHDK and CDR2 SYGVNS. This CDR3 is built from 15 residues. Trimming cost V 0 bases and J 3 bases, with 10 bases left between them. The CDR3 DNA is TGTGCCAGCAGTGAATACAGCGGCCTTACAGATACGCAGTATTTT. It specifies CASSEYSGLTDTQYF.

The chain uses TRBV28 and TRBJ1-5; D is unclear. V was trimmed by 6 bases and J by 11 bases, leaving 23 bases between them. The CDR3 covers 15 residues. Germline CDR1 reads MDHEN; CDR2 reads SYDVKM. CDR3 in DNA: TGTGCCAGCAGCCCCGGATACATTGCGGATCCCTCCCAGCATTTT. Translated: CASSPGYIADPSQHF.

This sequence joins TRBV5-1 and TRBJ1-2, with a weak D call TRBD1 (5 bases). V was shortened by 3 bases and J by 6 bases, with 9 bases between the two germline ends. Looked up from germline, CDR1 is SGHRS and CDR2 is YFSETQ. This CDR3 has 12 residues. In nucleotides, the CDR3 is TGCGCCAGCAGCTGGCCGGGGGATGGCTACACCTTC. Amino acid sequence: CASSWPGDGYTF. Based on the CDR3 plus reference TRBV5-1 and TRBJ1-2, the full variable domain is KAGVTQTPRYLIKTRGQQVTLSCSPISGHRSVSWYQQTPGQGLQFLFEYFSETQRNKGNFPGRFSGRQFSNSRSEMNVSTLELGDSALYLCASSWPGDGYTFGSGTRLTVV.

The V call is TRBV19, the J call TRBJ2-6, with 10 bases identical to TRBD2. This CDR3 is built from 19 residues. Germline V CDR1 and CDR2: LNHDA, SQIVND (reference sequence). V lost 7 bases and J lost 2; bases outside the gene matches: 14. The CDR3 sequence: CASNSWLQAGGTGANVLTF. The CDR3 coding sequence is TGTGCCAGTAATTCTTGGTTGCAAGCGGGAGGGACTGGGGCCAACGTCCTGACTTTC.

The chain combines TRBV5-5 with TRBJ1-2; 8 nucleotides agree with TRBD1. J gave up 6 bases and V 2 bases, and 18 bases lay outside the gene matches. CDR3 size: 18 residues. Per germline, CDR1 SGHKS and CDR2 YYEKEE (reference sequence). CDR3 protein: CASSLEAHSDRVGHGYTF. In DNA, the CDR3 is TGTGCCAGCAGCTTAGAAGCACACTCGGACAGGGTAGGTCATGGCTACACCTTC.

The V gene is TRBV6-1, the J gene TRBJ2-3; D is possibly TRBD1 (5 bases). CDR1 and CDR2 (germline): MNHNS, SASEGT. Trimming removed 2 bases at V and 4 bases at J, with 13 bases between. The CDR3 loop spans 15 amino acids. The CDR3 DNA reads TGTGCCAGCAGTGAATTTCCGGACATTTCAGATACGCAGTATTTT. Its translation: CASSEFPDISDTQYF.

This rearrangement joins TRBV2 to TRBJ1-1; possibly TRBD1 for D (6 bases). CDR1 is SNHLY and CDR2 is FYNNEI in the germline V gene. The CDR3 spans 13 residues. Trimming took off 0 bases at V and 11 bases at J, with 13 bases between the two ends. In DNA form, the CDR3 reads TGTGCCAGCAGTGAAGCGCGGGGGGCGACGGCTTTCTTT. Protein: CASSEARGATAFF.

The genes are TRBV27 and TRBJ1-2; D unclear. Germline V gene sequence: CDR1 MNHEY, CDR2 SMNVEV (reference sequence). Trimming left V 6 bases short and J 3 bases short, with 8 bases between. CDR3 length: 12 residues. The DNA of the CDR3 is TGTGCCAGCAGCGACAACCACTATGGCTACACCTTC. It translates to CASSDNHYGYTF.

In its sample, this clone was seen a few times. The chain is built from TRBV4-2 and TRBJ1-2; no clear D. The V end was cut by 0 bases, the J end by 1 base, with 15 bases between. This CDR3 contains 17 residues. Germline lookup yields CDR1 LGHNA and CDR2 YNFKEQ. CDR3: CASSQELALGVNYGYTF. The CDR3 nucleotides read TGTGCCAGCAGCCAAGAATTAGCACTGGGAGTTAACTATGGCTACACCTTC.

The rearrangement joins TRBV6-5 to TRBJ2-1, with D uncertain. Deletions cut 3 bases from V and 2 bases from J, with 11 bases between. Germline-derived CDR1 and CDR2 are MNHEY and SVGAGI. This CDR3 spans 15 amino acids. CDR3 sequence (DNA): TGTGCCAGCAGTTATGCTGGCGGCCCCTACAATGAGCAGTTCTTC. Translation: CASSYAGGPYNEQFF.

J is TRBJ1-3 and V is TRBV6-1; D possibly corresponds to TRBD1 (5 bases). Germline V lookup: CDR1 MNHNS, CDR2 SASEGT. The CDR3 covers 17 residues. V was cut by 2 bases and J by 2 bases, with 16 bases left in between. CDR3 residues: CASSETLGARPGNTIYF. The CDR3 DNA sequence: TGTGCCAGCAGTGAAACTTTAGGGGCAAGGCCTGGAAACACCATATATTTT.

This chain's CDR3 is CASSLGQGIANYGYTF. The CDR3 nucleotides are TGCGCCAGCAGCTTGGGGCAGGGCATAGCTAACTATGGCTACACCTTC. The chain uses TRBV5-1 and TRBJ1-2; D is perhaps TRBD1 (5 bases). Germline V gives CDR1 SGHRS, CDR2 YFSETQ. The CDR3 totals 16 residues. V lost 0 bases and J lost 0, with 12 bases in between.